This T cell receptor (beta chain) was identified in a study of response to subunit inactivated influenza vaccine. TCRdb processed the RT-PCR reads anew with MiXCR; each CDR3 protein has one entry. The sample comprises under 200,000 distinct CDR3 sequences, roughly 12% of which are singletons, and 25% to 35% rests with the top ten. The ends lost 3 bases at V and 4 bases at J; junction bases unmatched: 3. This CDR3 has 14 residues. CDR1 is LGHDT, CDR2 YNNKEL, per germline (reference sequence). These data are also associated with another study on T cells expressing NK-cell markers. That report adds: The authors made TCR beta cDNA libraries by 5'RACE template switching. This switching added a universal primer site and UMIs. With respect to HCMV, most of the eight sequenced donors were seropositive, and one was seronegative.

Sample: CD8+ T cells sorted from PBMCs, taken about 12 days after vaccination. This TCR was sampled from a man aged 45-65 years who received an inactivated influenza vaccine. J is TRBJ2-7 and V is TRBV3-1, with TRBD1 matching 10 bases. DNA of the CDR3: TGTGCCAGCAGCCAGGGACAGGGGCAATACGAGCAGTACTTC. Translated, it gives CASSQGQGQYEQYF.